This T cell receptor (beta chain) was recovered during a study of T-cell reconstitution after alpha-beta-depleted transplantation in children. Study-level findings and limits: The main origin of T-cell counts and diversity one year after transplant was newly produced T cells. About two months after transplant, alpha-beta T cells reportedly came from several hundred expanded graft clones.

The CDR3 is 13 amino acids. Trimming left V 1 base short and J 6 bases short, with 10 bases between. A library of TCRbeta sequences, prepared with unique molecular identifiers, was generated. TCRdb independently ran MiXCR on the PCR reads; one entry per CDR3 protein. The profile covers about 210,000 distinct CDR3 sequences, with 17% appearing a single time and around two fifths taken by the ten largest. Of note for this clonotype: Its antigen remains unidentified.

The chain links TRBV12-3 or TRBV12-4 to TRBJ2-7, with a weak D call TRBD1 (6 bases). This TCR derives from a male patient under 10 years old who had a stem cell transplant for acute lymphoblastic leukemia, so the T cells may come from the graft donor. Here the sequenced sample was PBMCs, mostly from graft donor cells, taken 360 days after TCRalphabeta/CD19-depleted stem cell transplant. Here the CDR3 DNA reads TGTGCCAGCAGTTTAGATTGGGGGCCCGAGCAGTACTTC. It yields the protein CASSLDWGPEQYF.